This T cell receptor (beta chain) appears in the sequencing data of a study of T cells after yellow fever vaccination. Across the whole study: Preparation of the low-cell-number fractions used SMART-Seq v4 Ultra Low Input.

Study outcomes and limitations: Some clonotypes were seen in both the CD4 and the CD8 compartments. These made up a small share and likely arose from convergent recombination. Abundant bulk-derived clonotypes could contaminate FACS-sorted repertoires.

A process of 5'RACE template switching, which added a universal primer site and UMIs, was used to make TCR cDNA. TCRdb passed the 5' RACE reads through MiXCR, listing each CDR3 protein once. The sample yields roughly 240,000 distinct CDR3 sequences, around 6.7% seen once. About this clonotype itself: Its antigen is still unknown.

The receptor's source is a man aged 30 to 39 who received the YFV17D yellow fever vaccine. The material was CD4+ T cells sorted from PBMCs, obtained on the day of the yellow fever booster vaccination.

The CDR3 here is CASSQSTITKGDTQYF. CDR3 DNA: TGCGCCAGCAGCCAGTCGACTATCACCAAAGGAGATACGCAGTATTTT. The chain has TRBV5-1 and TRBJ2-3; possible D gene TRBD2, 5 bases. The V gene lost 4 bases and the J gene lost 5 bases, with 20 bases spanning the gap. This CDR3 has 16 amino acids. CDR1 and CDR2 from the germline V gene are SGHRS and YFSETQ.